Detailed here is one T cell receptor (beta chain). Sequenced by immunoSEQ multiplex PCR; TCRdb stores in-frame clones only, minus some. The data hold some 95,000 clones, with approximately 85% observed a single time. The data were obtained in a study of OX40 agonist ivuxolimab in advanced cancers. The TCR was taken from an adult with an advanced solid tumor such as melanoma, head and neck, liver or kidney cancer. The material was CD4+ or CD8+ T cells sorted from blood, obtained in a trial of the OX40 agonist ivuxolimab.

The CDR3 sequence is CASSRETGELFF. The CDR3 region has the DNA TGTGCCAGCAGTCGTGAGACCGGGGAGCTGTTTTTT. V usage is TRBV2 and J usage is TRBJ2-2; D call uncertain. V lost 5 bases and J 5 bases, leaving 6 bases between the germline ends. CDR1 SNHLY and CDR2 FYNNEI come from the germline V gene. The CDR3 covers 12 residues.